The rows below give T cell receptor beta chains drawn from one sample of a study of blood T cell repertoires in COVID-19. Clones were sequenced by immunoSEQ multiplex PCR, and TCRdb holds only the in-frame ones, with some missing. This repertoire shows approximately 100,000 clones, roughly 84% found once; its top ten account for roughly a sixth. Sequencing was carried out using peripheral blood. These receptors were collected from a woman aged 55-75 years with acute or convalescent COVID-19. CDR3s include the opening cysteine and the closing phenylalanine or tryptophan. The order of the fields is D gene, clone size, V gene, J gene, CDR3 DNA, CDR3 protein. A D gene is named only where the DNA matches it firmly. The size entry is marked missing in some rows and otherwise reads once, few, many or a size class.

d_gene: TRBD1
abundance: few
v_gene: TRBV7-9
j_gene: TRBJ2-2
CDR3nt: TGTGCCGCAGGGACAGGGGTTACCGGGGAGCTGTTTTTT
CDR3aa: CAAGTGVTGELFF

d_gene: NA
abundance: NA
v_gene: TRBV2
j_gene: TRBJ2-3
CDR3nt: TGTGCCAGCAGTTTTTTGGGGGCGGGCACAGATACGCAGTATTTT
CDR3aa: CASSFLGAGTDTQYF

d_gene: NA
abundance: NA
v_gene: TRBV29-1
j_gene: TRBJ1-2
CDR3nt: TGCAGCGTTGAGGACAAGCCGGGGGGTGGCTACACCTTC
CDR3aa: CSVEDKPGGGYTF

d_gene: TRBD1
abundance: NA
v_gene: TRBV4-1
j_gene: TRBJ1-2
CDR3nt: TGCGCCAGCAGCCAAGATCCCCGGACAGGGGGGATTTATGGCTACACCTTC
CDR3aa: CASSQDPRTGGIYGYTF

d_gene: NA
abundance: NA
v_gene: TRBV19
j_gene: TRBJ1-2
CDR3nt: TGTGCCAGTAGTACCCCGGAGGCGAACTATGGCTACACCTTC
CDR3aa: CASSTPEANYGYTF

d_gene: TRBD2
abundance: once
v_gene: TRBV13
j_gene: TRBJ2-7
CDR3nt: TGTGCCAGCAGCTTATTGTACGGGGGGAGTAGTAGCTACGAGCAGTACTTC
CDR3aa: CASSLLYGGSSSYEQYF

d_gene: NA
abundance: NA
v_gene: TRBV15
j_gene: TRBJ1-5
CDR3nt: TGTGCCACCAGCAGAGACCGTATTCTACCCCAGCATTTT
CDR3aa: CATSRDRILPQHF

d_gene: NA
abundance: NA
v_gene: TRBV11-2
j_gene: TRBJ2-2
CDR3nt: TGTGCCAGCAGGGGGTCAGGGACCGGGGAGCTGTTTTTT
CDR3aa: CASRGSGTGELFF

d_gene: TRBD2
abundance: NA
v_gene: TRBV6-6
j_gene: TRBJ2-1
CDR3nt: TGTGCCAGCAGTCCCCTCGAAGGAAGGACTAGCGGGCATGAGCAGTTCTTC
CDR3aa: CASSPLEGRTSGHEQFF

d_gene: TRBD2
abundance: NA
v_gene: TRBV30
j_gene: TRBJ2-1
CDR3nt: TGTGCCTGTGGACTAGCGGGATACAATGAGCAGTTCTTC
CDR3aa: CACGLAGYNEQFF

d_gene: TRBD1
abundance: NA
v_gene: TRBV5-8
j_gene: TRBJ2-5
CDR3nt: TGTGCCACCAATGCTCGGACAGGGAGAGAGACCCAGTACTTC
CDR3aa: CATNARTGRETQYF

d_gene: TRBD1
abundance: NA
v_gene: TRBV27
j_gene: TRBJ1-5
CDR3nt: TGTGCCAGCAGGTCTCTCCGGGACAGGGAAAGGGGCAATCAGCCCCAGCATTTT
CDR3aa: CASRSLRDRERGNQPQHF

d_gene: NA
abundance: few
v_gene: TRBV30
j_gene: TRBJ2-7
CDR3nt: TGTGCCTGGAGTGTACCGGGGGAGCCGCACGAGCAGTACTTC
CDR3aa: CAWSVPGEPHEQYF

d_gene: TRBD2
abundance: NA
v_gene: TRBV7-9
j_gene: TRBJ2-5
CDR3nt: TGTGCCAGCAGCTTAACTAGCGGGGGGTACCAAGAGACCCAGTACTTC
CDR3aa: CASSLTSGGYQETQYF

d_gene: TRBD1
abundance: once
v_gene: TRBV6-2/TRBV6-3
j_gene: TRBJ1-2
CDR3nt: TGTGCCAGCAGTACGGGGACAGGGGGCTACACCTTC
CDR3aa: CASSTGTGGYTF

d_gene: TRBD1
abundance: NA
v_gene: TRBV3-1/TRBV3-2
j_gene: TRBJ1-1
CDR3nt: TGTGCCAGCAGCCTCGGGACAGGGAACGCTGAAGCTTTCTTT
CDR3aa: CASSLGTGNAEAFF

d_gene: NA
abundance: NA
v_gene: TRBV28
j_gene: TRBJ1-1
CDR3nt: TGTGCCAGCAGACAGGGTCGATGGGAAGCTTTCTTT
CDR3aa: CASRQGRWEAFF

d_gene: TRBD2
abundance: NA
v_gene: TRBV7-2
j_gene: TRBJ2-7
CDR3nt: TGTGCCAGCAGCTTTGGCGGGGGGCCGGGGGAGCAGTACTTC
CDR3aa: CASSFGGGPGEQYF

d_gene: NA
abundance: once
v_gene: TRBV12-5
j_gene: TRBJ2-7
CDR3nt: TGTGCTAGTTTGAGGGACTCGGACTACGAGCAGTACTTC
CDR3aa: CASLRDSDYEQYF

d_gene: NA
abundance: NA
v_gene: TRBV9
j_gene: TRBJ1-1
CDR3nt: TGTGCCAGCAGCGTAGGGAGCGGCCGGGGATTGACTGAAGCTTTCTTT
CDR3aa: CASSVGSGRGLTEAFF

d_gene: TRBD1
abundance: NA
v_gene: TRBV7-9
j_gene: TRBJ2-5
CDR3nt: TGTGCCAGCAGCTCGACAGGGCAAGAGACCCAGTACTTC
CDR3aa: CASSSTGQETQYF

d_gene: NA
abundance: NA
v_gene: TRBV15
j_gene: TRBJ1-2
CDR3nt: TGTGCCACCAGCAGAGAAGGGGATACTAACTATGGCTACACCTTC
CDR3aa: CATSREGDTNYGYTF

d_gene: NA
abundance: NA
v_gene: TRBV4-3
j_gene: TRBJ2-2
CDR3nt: TGCGCCAGCAGCCAAGACTGGGCAGGGGACACCGGGGAGCTGTTTTTT
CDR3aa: CASSQDWAGDTGELFF

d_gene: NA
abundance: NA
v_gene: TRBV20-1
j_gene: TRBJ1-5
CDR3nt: TGCAGTGCTAGTGACCAGGAGGGGCTCAATCAGCCCCAGCATTTT
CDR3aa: CSASDQEGLNQPQHF

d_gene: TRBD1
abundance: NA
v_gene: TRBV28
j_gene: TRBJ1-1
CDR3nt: TGTGCCAGCAGGTTGACAGGGGGGCAAACTGAAGCTTTCTTT
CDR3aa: CASRLTGGQTEAFF

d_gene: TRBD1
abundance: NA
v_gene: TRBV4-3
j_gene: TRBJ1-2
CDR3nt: TGCGCCAGCAGCCAGACAGGGTCCCTAAACTATGGCTACACCTTC
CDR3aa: CASSQTGSLNYGYTF

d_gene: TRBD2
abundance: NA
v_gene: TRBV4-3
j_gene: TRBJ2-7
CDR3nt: TGCGCCAGCAGCCAAGATTTACTAGCGGGGTCCTACGAGCAGTACTTC
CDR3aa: CASSQDLLAGSYEQYF

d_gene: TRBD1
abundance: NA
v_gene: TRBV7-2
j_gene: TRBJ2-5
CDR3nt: TGTGCCAGCAGCTTAGACAGGGGTGCCGAGACCCAGTACTTC
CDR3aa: CASSLDRGAETQYF

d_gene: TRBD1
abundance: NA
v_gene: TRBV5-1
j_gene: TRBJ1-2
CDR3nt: TGCGCCAGCAGTTTGGGACAGGGGGGATCTCGTGGCTACACCTTC
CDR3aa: CASSLGQGGSRGYTF

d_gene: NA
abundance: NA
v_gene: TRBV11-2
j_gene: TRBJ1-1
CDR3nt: TGTGCCAGCAGCTCCAACGGAGGGAGAGCTTTCTTT
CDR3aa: CASSSNGGRAFF

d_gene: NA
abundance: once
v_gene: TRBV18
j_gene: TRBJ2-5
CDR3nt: TGTGCCAGCTCGCCTAAGAGTCAAGAGACCCAGTACTTC
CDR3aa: CASSPKSQETQYF

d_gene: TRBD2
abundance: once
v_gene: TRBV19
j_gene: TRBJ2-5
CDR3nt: TGTGCCAGTAGTAGGATCGTCGGGGGGGCTGGAGAGACCCAGTACTTC
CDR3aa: CASSRIVGGAGETQYF

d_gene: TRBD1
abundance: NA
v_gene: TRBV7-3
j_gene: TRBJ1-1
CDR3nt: TGTGCCAGCAGCTTAACGCTGGCACACAGGGGAGAGTTCACTGAAGCTTTCTTT
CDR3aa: CASSLTLAHRGEFTEAFF

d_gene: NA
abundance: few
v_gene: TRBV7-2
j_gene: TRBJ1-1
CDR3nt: TGTGCCAGCAGTCTTCGGTTAGGGGAGAACACTGAAGCTTTCTTT
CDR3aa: CASSLRLGENTEAFF

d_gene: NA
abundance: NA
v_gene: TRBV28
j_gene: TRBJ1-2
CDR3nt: TGTGCCAGCAGAGAGACAGGAGACACCTATGGCTACACCTTC
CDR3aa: CASRETGDTYGYTF

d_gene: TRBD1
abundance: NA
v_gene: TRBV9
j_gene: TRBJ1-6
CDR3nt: TGTGCCAGCAGCGTAGATTGGACAGGGGAGAATTCACCCCTCCACTTT
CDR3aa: CASSVDWTGENSPLHF

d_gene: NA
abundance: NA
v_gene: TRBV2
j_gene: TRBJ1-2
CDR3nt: TGTGCCAGCAGTGAATACTCTACAGCGGGTCTTGGCTACACCTTC
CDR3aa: CASSEYSTAGLGYTF

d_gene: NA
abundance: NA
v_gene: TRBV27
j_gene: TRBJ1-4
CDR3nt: TGTGCCAGCAGCAGGGCACGGGGGGAAAAACTGTTTTTT
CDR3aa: CASSRARGEKLFF

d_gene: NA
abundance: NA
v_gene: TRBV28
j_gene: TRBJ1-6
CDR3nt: TGTGCCAGCAGCCAAAAGACAGCGAGCTCCTATAATTCACCCCTCCACTTT
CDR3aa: CASSQKTASSYNSPLHF

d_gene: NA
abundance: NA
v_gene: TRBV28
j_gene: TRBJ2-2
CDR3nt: TGTGCCAGCCAGGGTTACGCGAACACCGGGGAGCTGTTTTTT
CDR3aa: CASQGYANTGELFF

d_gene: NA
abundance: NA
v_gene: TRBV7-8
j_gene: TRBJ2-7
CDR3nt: TGTGCCAGCAGCTTAGTCGGGGTCGGCGAGCAGTACTTC
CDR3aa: CASSLVGVGEQYF

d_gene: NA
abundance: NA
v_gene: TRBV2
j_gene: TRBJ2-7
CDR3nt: TGTGCCAGCAGGGAGGGAACCTACGAGCAGTACTTC
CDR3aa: CASREGTYEQYF

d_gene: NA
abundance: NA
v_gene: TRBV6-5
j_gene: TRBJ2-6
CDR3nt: TGTGCCAGCGGTCCTCACGGCTCTGGGGCCAACGTCCTGACTTTC
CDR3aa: CASGPHGSGANVLTF

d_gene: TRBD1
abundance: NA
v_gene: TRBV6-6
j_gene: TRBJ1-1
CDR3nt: TGTGCCAGCAGTTACGTGGGACAGGGAGGTCCCACTGAAGCTTTCTTT
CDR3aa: CASSYVGQGGPTEAFF

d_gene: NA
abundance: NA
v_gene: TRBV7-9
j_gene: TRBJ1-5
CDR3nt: TGTGCCAGCAGCTTTGATTCTAGGCCCCAGCATTTT
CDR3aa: CASSFDSRPQHF

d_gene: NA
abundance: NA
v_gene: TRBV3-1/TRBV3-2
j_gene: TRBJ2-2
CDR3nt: TGTGCCAGCACCCGGCCGGGAGCAGCGAACACCGGGGAGCTGTTTTTT
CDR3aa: CASTRPGAANTGELFF

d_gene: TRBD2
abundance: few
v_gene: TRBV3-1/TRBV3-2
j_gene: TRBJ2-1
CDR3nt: TGTGCCAGCAGCCAAGACCCAGCGGGGGGAATAATTGAGCAGTTCTTC
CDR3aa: CASSQDPAGGIIEQFF

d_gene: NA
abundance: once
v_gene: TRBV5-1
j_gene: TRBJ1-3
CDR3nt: TGCGCCAGCAGCTACCGGGAGGGAGGCTCTGGAAACACCATATATTTT
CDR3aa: CASSYREGGSGNTIYF

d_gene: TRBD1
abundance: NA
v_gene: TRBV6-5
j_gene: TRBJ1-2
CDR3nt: TGTGCCAGCAGCCGGTGGGACAGTCCGGGCTACACCTTC
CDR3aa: CASSRWDSPGYTF

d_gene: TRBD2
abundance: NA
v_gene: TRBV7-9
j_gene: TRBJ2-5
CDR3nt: TGTGCCAGCAGCCCACACGGAGGAGCGGGGGGAGGAGAGACCCAGTACTTC
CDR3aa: CASSPHGGAGGGETQYF

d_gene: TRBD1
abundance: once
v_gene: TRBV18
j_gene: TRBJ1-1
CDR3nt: TGTGCCAGCTCACCAGACAGGGATACTGAAGCTTTCTTT
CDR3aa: CASSPDRDTEAFF

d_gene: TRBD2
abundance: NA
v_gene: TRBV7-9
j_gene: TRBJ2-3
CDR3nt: TGTGCCAGCAGCGTGGGACTAGCGGGGGGCACAGATACGCAGTATTTT
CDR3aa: CASSVGLAGGTDTQYF

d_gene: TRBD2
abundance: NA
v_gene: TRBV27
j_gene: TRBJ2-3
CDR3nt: TGTGCCAGCACCTTCGGGACTAGCGGGGGGGCCAGCCCTAGCACAGATACGCAGTATTTT
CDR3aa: CASTFGTSGGASPSTDTQYF

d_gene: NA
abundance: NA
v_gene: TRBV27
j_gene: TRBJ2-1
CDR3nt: TGTGCCAGCAGGCGCAACTCCTACAATGAGCAGTTCTTC
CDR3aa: CASRRNSYNEQFF

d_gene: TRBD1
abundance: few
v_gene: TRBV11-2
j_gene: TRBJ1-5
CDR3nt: TGTGCCAGCAGCTTAGATTCGGCACAGGGGCGTCAGCCCCAGCATTTT
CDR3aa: CASSLDSAQGRQPQHF

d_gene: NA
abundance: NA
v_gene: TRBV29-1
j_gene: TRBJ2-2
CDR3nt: TGCAGCGCAGAAGCTGGACACGTCACGAACACCGGGGAGCTGTTTTTT
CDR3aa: CSAEAGHVTNTGELFF

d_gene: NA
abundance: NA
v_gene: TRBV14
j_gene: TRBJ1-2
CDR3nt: TGTGCCAGCAGCCAAGACTATAACTATGGCTACACCTTC
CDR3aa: CASSQDYNYGYTF

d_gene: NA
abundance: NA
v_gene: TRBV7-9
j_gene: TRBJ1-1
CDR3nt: TGTGCCAGCAGCTTCAGGGGTACAGCGCCAATAATGGGCACTGAAGCTTTCTTT
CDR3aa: CASSFRGTAPIMGTEAFF

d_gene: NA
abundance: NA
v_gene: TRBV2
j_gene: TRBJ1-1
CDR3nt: TGTGCCAGCAGTGAAGAGGGGGGGGTAGCTTTCTTT
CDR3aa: CASSEEGGVAFF

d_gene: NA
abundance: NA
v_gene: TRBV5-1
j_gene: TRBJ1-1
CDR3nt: TGCGCCAGCAGCTACGGACATTCGAACACTGAAGCTTTCTTT
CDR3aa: CASSYGHSNTEAFF